This T cell receptor (beta chain) was identified during a study of radiotherapy plus CTLA-4 blockade in lung cancer. Looking at the study overall: Of the patients, about 20% showed objective responses and roughly 30% attained disease control.

This CDR3 is built from 11 residues. Germline V gene lookup returns CDR1 SQVTM and CDR2 ANQGSEA. V lost 0 bases to trimming and J lost 4 bases, with 3 bases between them. Overall study findings and caveats: Radiotherapy with ipilimumab was followed by blood expansion of tumor-derived clones. Interferon-beta and early blood T cell clone dynamics reportedly predicted response best.

Patients in the study, people with chemo-refractory metastatic non-small-cell lung cancer, received focal radiation plus ipilimumab CTLA-4 blockade. Of note for this clone: The antigen remains unidentified.

Repertoires were generated with immunoSEQ multiplex PCR, while TCRdb's copy carries only in-frame clones and drops some. The repertoire holds tens of thousands of clones, with 70% to 80% as singletons. V gene TRBV29-1 combines with J gene TRBJ1-1; D is unresolved. The TCR sequence derives from a human donor with non-small cell lung cancer who had stable disease on radiotherapy plus ipilimumab. The sample consisted of peripheral blood, taken from a patient treated with radiotherapy plus ipilimumab. The CDR3 DNA is TGCAGCGTTGAAGACGCCACTGAAGCTTTCTTT. Translating gives CSVEDATEAFF.